These 9 T cell receptor beta chains share one sample of origin, sequenced in a study of blood T cell repertoires in COVID-19. Profiled with immunoSEQ multiplex PCR; TCRdb holds only in-frame clones, not every one. The sample shows about 210,000 clones, more than 80% of them seen only once. Sequenced material: PBMCs or T cells enriched from blood (not recorded which). These receptors came from a man aged 40-55 years who had recovered from COVID-19.

The chain employs TRBV5-1 and TRBJ2-5; the match to TRBD2 covers 9 bases. This CDR3 has 14 residues. With 4 bases clipped from V and 5 bases from J, the junction kept 6 bases outside the gene matches. In germline, CDR1 is SGHRS, CDR2 YFSETQ. CDR3 coding DNA: TGCGCCAGCAGCCCTAGCGGGGTGGGGGAGACCCAGTACTTC. The encoded protein is CASSPSGVGETQYF.

A remark on this clone: Other DNA sequences in this specimen translate into the identical CDR3. The chain couples TRBV3-1 (or the pseudogene TRBV3-2) to TRBJ2-7; D perhaps matches TRBD1 (6 bases). The germline V and J ends were trimmed by 1 base and 4 bases, with 11 bases remaining between them. The CDR3 totals 14 residues. Germline V lookup: CDR1 LGHDT, CDR2 YNNKEL (reference sequence). Here the CDR3 DNA reads TGTGCCAGCAGCCAAGGGGGGCCACTTTACGAGCAGTACTTC. This sequence encodes CASSQGGPLYEQYF.

The chain recombines TRBV27 with TRBJ1-1; the D gene is possibly TRBD1 (5 bases). CDR3 length: 13 amino acids. Germline lookup yields CDR1 MNHEY and CDR2 SMNVEV (reference sequence). Trimming removed 4 bases from V and 1 base from J, with 7 bases in between. In DNA, the CDR3 is TGTGCCAGCAGTTGGGGCCGGAACACTGAAGCTTTCTTT. It yields the protein CASSWGRNTEAFF.

V usage is TRBV2 and J usage is TRBJ2-5; D is possibly TRBD2 (5 bases). V gave up 4 bases and J gave up 4 bases, with 10 bases separating them. Germline CDR1 is SNHLY and CDR2 is FYNNEI. The CDR3 covers 13 residues. DNA for the CDR3: TGTGCCAGCAGTGTTCTGGGGAGAGAGACCCAGTACTTC. The encoded protein is CASSVLGRETQYF.

CDR3 protein: CASSQARSVRPLHF. CDR3 DNA: TGTGCCAGCAGCCAAGCAAGATCGGTGCGGCCCCTCCACTTT. V and J are TRBV3-1 (or the pseudogene TRBV3-2) and TRBJ1-6, with no clear D. Germline-derived CDR1 and CDR2 are LGHDT and YNNKEL (reference sequence). V was pared by 1 base and J by 13 bases, with 14 bases between. The CDR3 runs 14 residues.

The CDR3 DNA sequence: TGCAGCGTTAGGCAGGGTAGGACTGAAGCTTTCTTT. Translating gives CSVRQGRTEAFF. The chain recombines TRBV29-1 with TRBJ1-1, with TRBD1 as a possible D gene (5 bases). Germline CDR1 reads SQVTM; CDR2 reads ANQGSEA. The CDR3 has 12 residues. The V gene lost 5 bases and the J gene lost 5 bases, with 12 bases spanning the gap.

This chain links TRBV28 with TRBJ2-2; maybe TRBD1 (7 bases). The CDR3 has 15 amino acids. The germline V gene encodes CDR1 MDHEN and CDR2 SYDVKM. The V end lost 3 bases, the J end lost 5 bases, and 13 bases lay between the germline ends. The CDR3 reads CASSFSAGGTGELFF. In DNA, the CDR3 is TGTGCCAGCAGTTTCAGCGCAGGGGGGACCGGGGAGCTGTTTTTT.

This clone has more than one count but fewer than ten. V usage is TRBV19 and J usage is TRBJ1-6; 9 positions match TRBD1. Trimming took 8 bases from V and 6 from J; bases not matched to a gene: 8. The germline V gene encodes CDR1 LNHDA and CDR2 SQIVND (reference sequence). The CDR3 length is 15 residues. The CDR3 nucleotides are TGTGCCAGTCAGGACAGGGGCTCTGGTAATTCACCCCTCCACTTT. Its protein is CASQDRGSGNSPLHF.

This clone was seen just once. V gene TRBV5-4 combines with J gene TRBJ1-6, with unresolved D. Germline V gene lookup returns CDR1 SGHNT and CDR2 YYREEE (reference sequence). There are 14 residues in the CDR3. Trimming pared 3 bases from V and 6 bases from J, leaving 10 bases between. The CDR3 DNA sequence: TGTGCCAGCAGCTCTGACTTTTTTAATTCACCCCTCCACTTT. This translates into CASSSDFFNSPLHF.